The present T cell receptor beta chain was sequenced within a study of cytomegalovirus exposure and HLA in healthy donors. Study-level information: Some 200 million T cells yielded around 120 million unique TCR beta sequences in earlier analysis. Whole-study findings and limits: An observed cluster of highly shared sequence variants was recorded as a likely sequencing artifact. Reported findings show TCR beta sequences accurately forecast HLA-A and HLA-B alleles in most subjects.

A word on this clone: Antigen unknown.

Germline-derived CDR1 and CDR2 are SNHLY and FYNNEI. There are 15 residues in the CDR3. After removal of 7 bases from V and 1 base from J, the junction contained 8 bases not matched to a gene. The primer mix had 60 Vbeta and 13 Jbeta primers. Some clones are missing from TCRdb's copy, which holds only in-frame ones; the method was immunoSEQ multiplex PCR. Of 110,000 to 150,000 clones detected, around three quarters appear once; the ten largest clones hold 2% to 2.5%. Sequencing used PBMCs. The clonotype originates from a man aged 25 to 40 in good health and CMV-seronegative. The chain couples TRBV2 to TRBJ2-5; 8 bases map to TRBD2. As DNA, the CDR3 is TGTGCCAGCAAGGGTACTAGCGGACCCCAAGAGACCCAGTACTTC. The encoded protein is CASKGTSGPQETQYF.